Listed here are 13 T cell receptor beta chains from one sample, sequenced in a study of cytomegalovirus exposure and HLA in healthy donors. The primer mix had 60 Vbeta and 13 Jbeta primers. Produced via immunoSEQ multiplex PCR; TCRdb's table is partial and in-frame only. The sample yields about 130,000 clones, roughly 88% seen once. Specimen: PBMCs. These receptors were taken from a woman aged 18-30 years in good health and CMV-seropositive.

The CDR3 is CASSSAGGTDTGELFF. CDR3 DNA sequence: TGCGCCAGCAGCTCGGCTGGAGGGACGGACACCGGGGAGCTGTTTTTT. This chain uses TRBV5-1 with TRBJ2-2; a possible D gene is TRBD2 (6 bases). Germline V gives CDR1 SGHRS, CDR2 YFSETQ. Trimming took 3 bases from V and 3 from J, leaving 15 bases between them. This CDR3 region has 16 residues. The whole variable domain, remainder taken from reference TRBV5-1 and TRBJ2-2, is KAGVTQTPRYLIKTRGQQVTLSCSPISGHRSVSWYQQTPGQGLQFLFEYFSETQRNKGNFPGRFSGRQFSNSRSEMNVSTLELGDSALYLCASSSAGGTDTGELFFGEGSRLTVL.

The genes are TRBV5-6 and TRBJ1-6, with TRBD1 identical over 8 bases. Trimming at V came to 0 bases and at J to 8 bases, leaving 7 bases not matched to a gene. CDR1 is SGHDT and CDR2 is YYEEEE in the germline V gene. CDR3 size: 16 residues. The CDR3 here is CASSLAAGGMYSPLHF. CDR3 coding DNA: TGTGCCAGCAGCTTGGCGGCAGGGGGCATGTATTCACCCCTCCACTTT.

The J gene is TRBJ1-1, the V gene TRBV7-9; the D gene is possibly TRBD1 (6 bases). Germline assignment: CDR1 SEHNR and CDR2 FQNEAQ (reference sequence). The CDR3 runs 15 residues. V gave up 7 bases and J gave up 8 bases, with 23 bases separating them. CDR3 nucleotides: TGTGCCAGCACGAAAGACAGGATGGCCGACTCCGAAGCTTTCTTT. The encoded protein is CASTKDRMADSEAFF.

The chain joins TRBV5-1 to TRBJ1-1, with TRBD1 matching 7 bases. Germline CDR1 SGHRS, CDR2 YFSETQ. V gave up 0 bases and J gave up 4 bases; unmatched junction bases: 6. This CDR3 is built from 15 residues. The CDR3 loop is CASSLGTGRITEAFF. CDR3 nucleotides: TGCGCCAGCAGCTTGGGGACAGGAAGAATCACTGAAGCTTTCTTT.

This clone appeared a single time. The germline gene is not matched at one end of the junction; a read error may be the cause. This chain connects TRBV7-9 to TRBJ1-2, with D unresolved. The CDR3 covers 10 residues. Germline V lookup: CDR1 SEHNR, CDR2 FQNEAQ (reference sequence). For the CDR3, the DNA is TGTTCCAGCAGCTTCGGTGGCTACACCTTC. This sequence encodes CSSSFGGYTF.

This chain uses TRBV29-1 with TRBJ1-1, with D unclear. V was cut by 7 bases and J by 3 bases, with 9 bases left in between. There are 11 residues in the CDR3. CDR1 and CDR2 (germline): SQVTM, ANQGSEA. The DNA for the CDR3 is TGCAGCGCCCGGTTGGACACTGAAGCTTTCTTT. Protein: CSARLDTEAFF.

This clone appeared once. J is TRBJ1-2 and V is TRBV5-1; no firm D call. The V gene lost 0 bases and the J gene lost 7 bases, with 10 bases spanning the gap. This CDR3 has 13 amino acids. Looked up from germline, CDR1 is SGHRS and CDR2 is YFSETQ. CDR3 protein: CASSLVGFSGYTF. The CDR3 nucleotides read TGCGCCAGCAGCTTGGTCGGGTTTTCTGGCTACACCTTC.

This clone was recorded only once. V usage is TRBV9 and J usage is TRBJ2-3; 7 positions match TRBD1. There are 16 residues in the CDR3. Germline CDR1 and CDR2: SGDLS and YYNGEE. V trimming: 1 base; J trimming: 5 bases; junction bases outside the gene matches: 10. The CDR3 bases are TGTGCCAGCAGCGTATGGTCCGACAGGGTAGGAGATACGCAGTATTTT. The encoded protein is CASSVWSDRVGDTQYF.

The V gene is TRBV18, the J gene TRBJ2-3; 7 positions agree with TRBD2. Germline V lookup: CDR1 KGHSH, CDR2 LQKENI. V dropped 6 bases and J dropped 4; count of bases not matched to a gene: 10. The CDR3 runs to 15 residues. The CDR3 DNA reads TGTGCCAGCTCCCGGAGTAGCGGGCTATCAGATACGCAGTATTTT. The encoded protein is CASSRSSGLSDTQYF. The variable domain in full, completed from reference TRBV18 and TRBJ2-3, reads NAGVMQNPRHLVRRRGQEARLRCSPMKGHSHVYWYRQLPEEGLKFMVYLQKENIIDESGMPKERFSAEFPKEGPSILRIQQVVRGDSAAYFCASSRSSGLSDTQYFGPGTRLTVL.

This chain uses TRBV4-1 with TRBJ1-5; possibly TRBD1 for D (5 bases). The CDR3 runs to 14 residues. V was pared by 10 bases and J by 0 bases, with 13 bases between. The germline V gene encodes CDR1 MGHRA and CDR2 YSYEKL. The CDR3 loop is CATSLTDSNQPQHF. CDR3 bases: TGCGCCACCTCATTGACAGATAGCAATCAGCCCCAGCATTTT.

The V gene is TRBV27, the J gene TRBJ2-3; TRBD2 matches at 9 bases. In germline, CDR1 is MNHEY, CDR2 SMNVEV (reference sequence). The CDR3 extends over 15 amino acids. With V trimmed by 3 bases and J by 1 base, 2 bases remained unmatched. CDR3 region: CASSFSSGGTDTQYF. CDR3 nucleotides: TGTGCCAGCAGTTTCTCTAGCGGGGGCACAGATACGCAGTATTTT.

This clone was found once. This sequence joins TRBV19 and TRBJ2-3; D remains unclear. CDR3 size: 13 residues. V lost 4 bases to trimming and J lost 0 bases, with 5 bases between them. Germline loops: CDR1 LNHDA, CDR2 SQIVND (reference sequence). The CDR3 sequence is CASSRSSTDTQYF. CDR3 DNA sequence: TGTGCCAGTAGTAGGAGTAGCACAGATACGCAGTATTTT.

The J gene is TRBJ1-3, the V gene TRBV9; D is unresolved. CDR3 length: 14 amino acids. Trimming shortened V by 0 bases and J by 3 bases, and 7 bases separated the two germline ends. From germline, CDR1 is SGDLS and CDR2 YYNGEE. CDR3: CASSVGEVGNTIYF. The CDR3 coding sequence is TGTGCCAGCAGCGTAGGGGAGGTTGGAAACACCATATATTTT.